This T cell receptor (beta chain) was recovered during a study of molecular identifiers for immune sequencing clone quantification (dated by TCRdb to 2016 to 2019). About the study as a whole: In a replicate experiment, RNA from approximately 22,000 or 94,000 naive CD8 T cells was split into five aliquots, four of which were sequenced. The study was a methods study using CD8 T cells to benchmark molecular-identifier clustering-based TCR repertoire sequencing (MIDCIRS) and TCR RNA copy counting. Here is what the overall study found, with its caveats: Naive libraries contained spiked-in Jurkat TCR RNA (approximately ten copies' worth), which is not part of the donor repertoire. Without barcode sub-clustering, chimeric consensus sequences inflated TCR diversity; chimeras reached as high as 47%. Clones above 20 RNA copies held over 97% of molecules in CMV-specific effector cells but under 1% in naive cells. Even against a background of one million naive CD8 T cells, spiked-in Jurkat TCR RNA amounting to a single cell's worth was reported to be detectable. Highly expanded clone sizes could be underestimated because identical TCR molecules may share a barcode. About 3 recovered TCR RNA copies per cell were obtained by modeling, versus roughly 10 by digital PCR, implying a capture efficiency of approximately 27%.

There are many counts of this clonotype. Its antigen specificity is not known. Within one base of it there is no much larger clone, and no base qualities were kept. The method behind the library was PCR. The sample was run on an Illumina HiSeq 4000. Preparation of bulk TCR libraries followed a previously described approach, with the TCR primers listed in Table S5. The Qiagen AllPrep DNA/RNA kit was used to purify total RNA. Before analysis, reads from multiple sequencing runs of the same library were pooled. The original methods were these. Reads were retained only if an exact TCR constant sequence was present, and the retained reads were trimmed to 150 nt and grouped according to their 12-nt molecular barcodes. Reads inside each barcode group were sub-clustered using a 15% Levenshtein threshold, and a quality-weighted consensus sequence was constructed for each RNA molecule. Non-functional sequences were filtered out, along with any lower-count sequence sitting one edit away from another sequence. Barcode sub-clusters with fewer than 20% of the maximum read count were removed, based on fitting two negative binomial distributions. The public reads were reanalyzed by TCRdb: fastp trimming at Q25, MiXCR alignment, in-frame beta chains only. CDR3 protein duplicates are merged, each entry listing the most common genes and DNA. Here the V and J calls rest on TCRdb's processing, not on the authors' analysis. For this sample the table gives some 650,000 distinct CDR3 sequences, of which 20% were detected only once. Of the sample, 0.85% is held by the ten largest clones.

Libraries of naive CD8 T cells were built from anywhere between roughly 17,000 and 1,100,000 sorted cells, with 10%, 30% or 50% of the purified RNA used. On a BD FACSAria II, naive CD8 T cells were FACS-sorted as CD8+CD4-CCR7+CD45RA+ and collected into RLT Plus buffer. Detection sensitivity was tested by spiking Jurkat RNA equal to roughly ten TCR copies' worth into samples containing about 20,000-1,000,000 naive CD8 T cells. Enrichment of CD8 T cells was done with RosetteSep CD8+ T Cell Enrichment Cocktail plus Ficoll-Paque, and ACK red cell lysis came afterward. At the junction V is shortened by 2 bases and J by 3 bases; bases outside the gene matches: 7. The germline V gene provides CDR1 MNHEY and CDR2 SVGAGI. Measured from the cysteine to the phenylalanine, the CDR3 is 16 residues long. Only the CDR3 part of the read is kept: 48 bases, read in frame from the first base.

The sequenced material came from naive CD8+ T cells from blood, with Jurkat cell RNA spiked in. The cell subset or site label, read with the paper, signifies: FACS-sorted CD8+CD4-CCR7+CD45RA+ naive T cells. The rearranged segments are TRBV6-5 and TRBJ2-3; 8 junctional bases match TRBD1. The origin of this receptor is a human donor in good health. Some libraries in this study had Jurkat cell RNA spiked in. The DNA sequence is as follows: TGTGCCAGCAGTTACGTGCCCAGGGGGCATACAGATACGCAGTATTTT. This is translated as CASSYVPRGHTDTQYF.